Sequencing of this T cell receptor (beta chain) was carried out in a study of T cell repertoires in cytomegalovirus infection. Study-wide background: CMV epitopes, recently identified HLA-C-restricted and well-studied HLA-B-restricted, were used. Both a matching HLA type and CMV infection were indicated by public TCR beta signatures. Study-wide findings and caveats: The ex vivo response was dominated by HLA-C-restricted CMV-specific TCR beta clonotypes.

CDR3 size: 12 residues. Germline trimming cut 5 bases from V and 11 bases from J; bases unmatched to any gene: 6. TCRdb called the reads again in MiXCR, with one record for every CDR3 protein. The repertoire consists of about 700,000 distinct CDR3 sequences, with around a third occurring once and the leading ten covering 15% to 20%. A few counts support this clonotype. Its antigen is not identified. This clonotype originated in a human donor in good health (CMV status not recorded). Some clones in this sample may be carry-over from other donors' samples. The sequencing used cultured PBMCs, collected from culture after CMV antigen stimulation. This chain connects TRBV12-3 or TRBV12-4 to TRBJ1-1; 9 positions match TRBD1. The CDR3 sequence is CASSIMDRGAFF. CDR3 nucleotide sequence: TGTGCCAGCAGTATAATGGACAGGGGTGCTTTCTTT.